This T cell receptor beta chain was recorded in a study of shared clonotypes between healthy human individuals. Across the whole study: For every donor, three CD4 naive, three CD4 memory, two CD8 naive and one CD8 memory plates were used. The study, taken as a whole, reports: Donors were few, which limited the genetic and exposure-history diversity represented.

Germline V gives CDR1 SGHRS, CDR2 YFSETQ. The CDR3 runs 15 residues. The junction had 3 bases not matched to a gene; V was cut back by 0 bases and J by 0 bases. About this clone: Its antigen remains unidentified.

It was at deep level that the assay was run. Template for every sorted-subset replicate PCR totaled 150 to 250 ng DNA, approximately 30,000 T cell genomes. Method: immunoSEQ multiplex PCR; TCRdb's copy keeps in-frame clones and lacks some. The table includes some 2.4 million clones, over 85% detected once. Sequencing was performed on naive CD4+ T cells from PBMCs. Specified subset: CD45RA+ positively selected. The V and J genes are TRBV5-1 and TRBJ2-7; 7 bases align to TRBD2. This receptor was taken from a man between 18 and 29 years old in good health. Some clones in this sample may be carry-over from other donors' samples. The DNA of the CDR3 is TGCGCCAGCAGCTTGGGCTGGGGGGGCTCCTACGAGCAGTACTTC. Its protein product is CASSLGWGGSYEQYF.